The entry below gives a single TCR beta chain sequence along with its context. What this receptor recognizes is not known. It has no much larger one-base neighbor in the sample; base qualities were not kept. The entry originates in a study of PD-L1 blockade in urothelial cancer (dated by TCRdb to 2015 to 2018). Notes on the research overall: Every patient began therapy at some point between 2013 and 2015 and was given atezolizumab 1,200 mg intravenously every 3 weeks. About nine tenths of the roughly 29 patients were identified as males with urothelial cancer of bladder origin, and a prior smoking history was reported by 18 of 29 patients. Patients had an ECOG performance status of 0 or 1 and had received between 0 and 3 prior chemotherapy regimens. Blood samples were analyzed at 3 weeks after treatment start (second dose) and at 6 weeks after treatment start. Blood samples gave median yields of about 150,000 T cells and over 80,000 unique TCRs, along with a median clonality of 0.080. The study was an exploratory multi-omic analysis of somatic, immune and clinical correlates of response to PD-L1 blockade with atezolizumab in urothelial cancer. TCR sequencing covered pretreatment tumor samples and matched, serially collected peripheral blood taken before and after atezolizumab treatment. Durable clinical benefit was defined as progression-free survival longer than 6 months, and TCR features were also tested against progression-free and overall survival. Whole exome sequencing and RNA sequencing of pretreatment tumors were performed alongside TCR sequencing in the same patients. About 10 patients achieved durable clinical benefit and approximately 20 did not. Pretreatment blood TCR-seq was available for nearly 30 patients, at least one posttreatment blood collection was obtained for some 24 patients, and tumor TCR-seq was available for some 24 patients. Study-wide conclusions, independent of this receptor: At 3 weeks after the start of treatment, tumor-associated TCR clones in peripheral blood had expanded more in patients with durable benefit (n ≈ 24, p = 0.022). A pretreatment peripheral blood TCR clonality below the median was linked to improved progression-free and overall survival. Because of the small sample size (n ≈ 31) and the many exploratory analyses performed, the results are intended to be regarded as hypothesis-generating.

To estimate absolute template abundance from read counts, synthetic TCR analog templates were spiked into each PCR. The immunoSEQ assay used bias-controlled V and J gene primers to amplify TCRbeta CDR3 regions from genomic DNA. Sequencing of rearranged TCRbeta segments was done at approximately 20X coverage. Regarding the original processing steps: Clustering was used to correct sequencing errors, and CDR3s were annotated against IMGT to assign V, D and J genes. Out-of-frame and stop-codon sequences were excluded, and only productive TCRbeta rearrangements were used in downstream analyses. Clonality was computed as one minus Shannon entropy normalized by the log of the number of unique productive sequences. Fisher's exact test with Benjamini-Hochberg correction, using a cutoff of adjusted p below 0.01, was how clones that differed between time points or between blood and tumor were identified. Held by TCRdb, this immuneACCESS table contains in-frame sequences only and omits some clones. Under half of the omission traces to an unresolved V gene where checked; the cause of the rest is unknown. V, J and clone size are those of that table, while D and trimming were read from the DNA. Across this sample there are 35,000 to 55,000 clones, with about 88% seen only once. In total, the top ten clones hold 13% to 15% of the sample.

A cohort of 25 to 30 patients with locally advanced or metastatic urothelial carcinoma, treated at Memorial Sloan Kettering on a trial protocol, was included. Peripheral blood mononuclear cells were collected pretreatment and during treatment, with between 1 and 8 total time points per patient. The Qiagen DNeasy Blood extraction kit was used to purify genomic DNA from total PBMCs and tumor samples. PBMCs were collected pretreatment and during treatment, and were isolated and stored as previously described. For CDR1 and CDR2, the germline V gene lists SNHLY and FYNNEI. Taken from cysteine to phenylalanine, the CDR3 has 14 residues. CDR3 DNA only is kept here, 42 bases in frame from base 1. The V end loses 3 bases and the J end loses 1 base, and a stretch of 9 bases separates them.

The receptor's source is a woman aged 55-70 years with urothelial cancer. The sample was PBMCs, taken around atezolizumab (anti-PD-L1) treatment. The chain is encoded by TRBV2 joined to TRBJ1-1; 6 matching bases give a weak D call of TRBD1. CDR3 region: CASSEGAWNTEAFF. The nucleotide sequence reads TGTGCCAGCAGTGAGGGGGCCTGGAACACTGAAGCTTTCTTT.